The 14 T cell receptor beta chains reported below all come from one sample, sequenced in a study of blood T cell repertoires in COVID-19. TCRdb's copy holds only in-frame clones and misses some; the assay was immunoSEQ multiplex PCR. This table holds over 300,000 clones, about 86% found once. The sample taken for sequencing was peripheral blood. The receptors were sampled from a woman between 50 and 59 years old with acute or convalescent COVID-19.

This clone occurred once. The chain uses TRBV30 and TRBJ1-2; TRBD1 agrees at 9 bases. This CDR3 contains 13 residues. V was clipped by 2 bases and J by 7 bases; unmatched bases: 5. Germline loops: CDR1 GTSNPN, CDR2 SVGIG (reference sequence). This CDR3 reads CAWSKTGGVGYTF. Written as DNA, the CDR3 is TGTGCCTGGAGTAAGACAGGGGGAGTTGGCTACACCTTC.

The V gene is TRBV19, the J gene TRBJ2-5; D is perhaps TRBD2 (6 bases). The CDR3 runs 13 residues. Trimming left V 5 bases short and J 7 bases short, with 14 bases between. Germline CDR1 LNHDA, CDR2 SQIVND (reference sequence). The CDR3 DNA is TGTGCCAGTAGTTATACAGCGGGTAGGACCCAGTACTTC. It specifies CASSYTAGRTQYF.

This clone was detected a few times. This chain links TRBV4-1 with TRBJ2-7; a possible D gene is TRBD1 (5 bases). This CDR3 has 13 amino acids. Trimming shortened V by 4 bases and J by 3 bases, and 10 bases separated the two germline ends. The germline CDR1 and CDR2 sequences are MGHRA and YSYEKL. CDR3 bases: TGCGCCAGCAGCCCGGACACCCTCTACGAGCAGTACTTC. The encoded protein is CASSPDTLYEQYF.

As DNA, the CDR3 is TGTGCCAGCAGCCCGACCGGGAGTAGCAATCAGCCCCAGCATTTT. Translation: CASSPTGSSNQPQHF. The V and J genes are TRBV3-1 (or the pseudogene TRBV3-2) and TRBJ1-5; D remains ambiguous. Germline V CDR1 and CDR2: LGHDT, YNNKEL (reference sequence). This CDR3 is built from 15 residues. Trimming removed 4 bases at V and 0 bases at J, with 10 bases between.

The chain carries TRBV11-2 and TRBJ2-1, with 7 positions matching TRBD2. V was pared by 1 base and J by 3 bases, with 12 bases of the junction left unmatched. Germline V gene lookup returns CDR1 SGHAT and CDR2 FQNNGV. This CDR3 is built from 18 residues. This chain's CDR3 is CASSLVGWPASGYNEQFF. DNA of the CDR3: TGTGCCAGCAGCTTAGTTGGATGGCCGGCTAGCGGCTACAATGAGCAGTTCTTC. Variable domain in full (rest from reference TRBV11-2 and TRBJ2-1): EAGVAQSPRYKIIEKRQSVAFWCNPISGHATLYWYQQILGQGPKLLIQFQNNGVVDDSQLPKDRFSAERLKGVDSTLKIQPAKLEDSAVYLCASSLVGWPASGYNEQFFGPGTRLTVL.

This chain joins TRBV2 and TRBJ2-2; possibly TRBD1 for D (6 bases). The CDR3 sequence is 14 residues long. V dropped 3 bases and J dropped 7 bases, with 12 bases sitting between them. Germline V gene data show CDR1 as SNHLY and CDR2 as FYNNEI. The CDR3 here is CASSDSQGRGELFF. Written as DNA, the CDR3 is TGTGCCAGCAGTGATTCTCAGGGGCGCGGGGAGCTGTTTTTT.

This clone was counted a few times. V is TRBV7-2 and J is TRBJ2-5, with 12 bases aligning to TRBD2. Unmatched junction bases numbered 6, after V lost 5 bases and J lost 5 bases. The CDR3 is 15 residues long. CDR1 SGHTA and CDR2 FQGNSA come from the germline V gene. In DNA, the CDR3 is TGTGCCAGCAGCCGCAGACTAGCGGGAGAGGAGACCCAGTACTTC. Encoded protein: CASSRRLAGEETQYF.

The CDR3 nucleotides are TGTGCCAGCTCCCTTTACCCGGGGGAGCAGTTCTTC. The encoded protein is CASSLYPGEQFF. The chain couples TRBV19 to TRBJ2-1, with D maybe TRBD2 (5 bases). V was clipped by 9 bases and J by 10 bases, with 16 bases between them. CDR3 length equals 12 residues. CDR1 and CDR2 from the germline V gene are LNHDA and SQIVND (reference sequence).

This chain uses TRBV21-1 with TRBJ2-5; the D call in the table, TRBD1, was not verified against the DNA. TRBV21-1 is a documented pseudogene. This CDR3 spans 17 amino acids. This CDR3 reads CASSKAQGTANQETQYF. The CDR3 coding sequence is TGTGCCAGCAGCAAAGCACAGGGAACAGCGAATCAAGAGACCCAGTACTTC.

The CDR3 DNA follows: TGTGCCAGCAGTTTAGGGCAGAACACTGAAGCTTTCTTT. As protein: CASSLGQNTEAFF. The chain recombines TRBV12-3 or TRBV12-4 with TRBJ1-1; D not certain. The CDR3 is 13 residues long. V dropped 1 base and J dropped 1 base, with 4 bases sitting between them.

V is TRBV11-2 and J is TRBJ1-2; tentatively, D is TRBD1 (5 bases). The ends were cut back, 0 bases at V and 7 bases at J, with 15 bases in the middle. The CDR3 is 15 residues long. CDR1 SGHAT and CDR2 FQNNGV come from the germline V gene. DNA of the CDR3: TGTGCCAGCAGCTTAGATCCCGGGGGTGTGGGTGGCTACACCTTC. As protein: CASSLDPGGVGGYTF.

This chain links TRBV5-1 with TRBJ2-3; possible D gene TRBD2, 6 bases. Trimming removed 0 bases from V and 3 bases from J, with 8 bases in between. There are 14 residues in the CDR3. Looked up from germline, CDR1 is SGHRS and CDR2 is YFSETQ. The DNA for the CDR3 is TGCGCCAGCAGCTTGGCGGAGGGAACAGATACGCAGTATTTT. Its translation is CASSLAEGTDTQYF.

This chain connects TRBV20-1 to TRBJ1-2; 7 bases fit TRBD1. The CDR3 extends over 12 amino acids. Germline-derived CDR1 and CDR2 are DFQATT and SNEGSKA (reference sequence). The trim removed 3 bases at V and 6 bases at J, leaving 4 bases unmatched. CDR3 nucleotides: TGCAGTGCTAGTATAGGGGGCGATGGCTACACCTTC. Its protein product is CSASIGGDGYTF.

Worth noting for this clone: Other DNA sequences from this sample encode an identical CDR3 as well. The chain recombines TRBV19 with TRBJ1-1; 8 positions match TRBD1. In germline, CDR1 is LNHDA, CDR2 SQIVND (reference sequence). Trimming removed 3 bases from V and 1 base from J; junction bases left unmatched: 1. This CDR3 has 14 residues. The CDR3 here is CASSIDRGNTEAFF. CDR3 in DNA: TGTGCCAGTAGTATTGACAGGGGGAACACTGAAGCTTTCTTT.